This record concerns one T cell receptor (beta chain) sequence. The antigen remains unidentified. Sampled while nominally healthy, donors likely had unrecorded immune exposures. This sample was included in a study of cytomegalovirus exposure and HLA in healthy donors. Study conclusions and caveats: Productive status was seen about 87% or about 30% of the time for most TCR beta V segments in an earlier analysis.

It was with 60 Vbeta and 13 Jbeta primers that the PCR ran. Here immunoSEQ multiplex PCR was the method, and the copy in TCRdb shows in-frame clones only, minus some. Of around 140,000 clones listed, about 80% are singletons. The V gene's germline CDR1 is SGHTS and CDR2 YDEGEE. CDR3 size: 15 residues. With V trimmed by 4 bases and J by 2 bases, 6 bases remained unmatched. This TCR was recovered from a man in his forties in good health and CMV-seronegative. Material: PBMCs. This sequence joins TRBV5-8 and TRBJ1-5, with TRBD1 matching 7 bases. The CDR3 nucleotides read TGTGCCAGCAGCGACGGACAGGTCCGCAATCAGCCCCAGCATTTT. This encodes CASSDGQVRNQPQHF.